The next 14 T cell receptor beta chains were all read from a single sample in a study of CD8+ T cells in alopecia areata. Extracted RNA was reverse transcribed, and the resulting cDNA served as sequencing template. Repertoires were generated with immunoSEQ multiplex PCR, while TCRdb's copy carries only in-frame clones and drops some. The sample holds some 180,000 clones, around 51% seen once. Treatment indicated: oral pan-JAK inhibitor, 5-10 mg twice daily. The input for sequencing was CD8+ T cells sorted from blood, taken at roughly week 53, from a patient treated with tofacitinib. The receptors come from a human donor with alopecia areata.

In this sample, this clone turned up once. The chain links TRBV30 to TRBJ2-7, with a weak D call TRBD1 (5 bases). This CDR3 comprises 15 residues. With 1 base removed from V and 9 bases from J, the gap between germline ends came to 22 bases. Germline loops: CDR1 GTSNPN, CDR2 SVGIG (reference sequence). Here the CDR3 DNA reads TGTGCCTGGAGTGGCGCTAACCCTATTGGGGCAGCGCAGTACTTC. Its protein is CAWSGANPIGAAQYF.

The genes are TRBV5-4 and TRBJ1-2, with D possibly being TRBD1 (5 bases). Between the trimmed V and J ends, which lost 4 bases and 7 bases, there was a span of 20 bases. The CDR3 spans 15 residues. The germline V gene encodes CDR1 SGHNT and CDR2 YYREEE (reference sequence). This chain's CDR3 is CASSIYRDLGSGYTF. The CDR3 DNA sequence: TGTGCCAGCAGCATTTACCGGGACCTAGGGAGTGGCTACACCTTC.

The chain links TRBV19 to TRBJ1-1; maybe TRBD1 (5 bases). The CDR3 loop spans 14 amino acids. V was cut by 0 bases and J by 1 base, with 6 bases left in between. Germline loops: CDR1 LNHDA, CDR2 SQIVND (reference sequence). The CDR3 here is CASSIEGQNTEAFF. CDR3 coding DNA: TGTGCCAGTAGTATAGAGGGGCAGAACACTGAAGCTTTCTTT. Together with reference TRBV19 and TRBJ1-1, the CDR3 gives the full variable domain: DGGITQSPKYLFRKEGQNVTLSCEQNLNHDAMYWYRQDPGQGLRLIYYSQIVNDFQKGDIAEGYSVSREKKESFPLTVTSAQKNPTAFYLCASSIEGQNTEAFFGQGTRLTVV.

The V gene is TRBV29-1, the J gene TRBJ2-7; tentatively, D is TRBD2 (7 bases). Trimming removed 1 base at V and 5 bases at J, with 27 bases between. Per the germline V gene, CDR1 is SQVTM and CDR2 is ANQGSEA. This CDR3 region has 18 residues. This CDR3 reads CSVEVGPSVAGASHEQYF. Written as DNA, the CDR3 is TGCAGCGTTGAAGTCGGGCCCTCTGTGGCGGGGGCGAGCCACGAGCAGTACTTC.

V and J are TRBV7-2 and TRBJ2-5, with a tentative D call TRBD2 (5 bases). CDR3 size: 15 residues. CDR1 is SGHTA, CDR2 FQGNSA, per germline. Trimming stripped 1 base from V and 4 bases from J, with 13 bases between. The CDR3 protein is CASSLVSRAIETQYF. CDR3 sequence (DNA): TGTGCCAGCAGCTTAGTGTCGCGGGCCATAGAGACCCAGTACTTC.

Only a few counts were recorded for this clone. The chain is built from TRBV11-2 and TRBJ2-5, with D perhaps matching TRBD1 or TRBD2 (5 bases each). V was clipped by 5 bases and J by 1 base, with 8 bases between them. Germline CDR1 is SGHAT and CDR2 is FQNNGV. The CDR3 length is 13 residues. The CDR3 reads CASSPGTQETQYF. The CDR3 bases are TGTGCCAGCAGCCCGGGGACCCAAGAGACCCAGTACTTC. Together with reference TRBV11-2 and TRBJ2-5, the CDR3 gives the full variable domain: EAGVAQSPRYKIIEKRQSVAFWCNPISGHATLYWYQQILGQGPKLLIQFQNNGVVDDSQLPKDRFSAERLKGVDSTLKIQPAKLEDSAVYLCASSPGTQETQYFGPGTRLLVL.

This clone was seen more than once but under ten times. The chain links TRBV18 to TRBJ2-3; D possibly corresponds to TRBD2 (5 bases). The CDR3 totals 15 residues. Per the germline V gene, CDR1 is KGHSH and CDR2 is LQKENI. The ends were cut back, 3 bases at V and 0 bases at J, with 10 bases in the middle. In DNA form, the CDR3 reads TGTGCCAGCTCACCCGGACTGGCTAGCACAGATACGCAGTATTTT. Its translation: CASSPGLASTDTQYF.

The V gene is TRBV18, the J gene TRBJ2-7, with D tentatively TRBD1 (5 bases). Trimming took off 0 bases at V and 3 bases at J, with 15 bases between the two ends. The CDR3 totals 16 residues. From germline, CDR1 is KGHSH and CDR2 LQKENI. The CDR3 coding sequence is TGTGCCAGCTCACCACCGACAGAACAGAACTACTACGAGCAGTACTTC. It translates to CASSPPTEQNYYEQYF.

The rearrangement links TRBV14 to TRBJ2-6; D is ambiguous. The germline gives CDR1 SGHDN, CDR2 FVKESK. V was pared by 1 base and J by 2 bases, with 12 bases between. This CDR3 comprises 17 residues. The CDR3 region has the DNA TGTGCCAGCAGCCAAGTGGGCAGGATAGCTGGGGCCAACGTCCTGACTTTC. Translation gives CASSQVGRIAGANVLTF.

This chain joins TRBV25-1 and TRBJ1-2; D remains ambiguous. This CDR3 comprises 15 residues. Trimming took 2 bases from V and 6 from J, leaving 16 bases between them. CDR1 is MGHDK and CDR2 is SYGVNS in the germline V gene. The CDR3, as DNA: TGTGCCAGCAGTGAAGAGTCAGCTGGGTACAATGGCTACACCTTC. This sequence encodes CASSEESAGYNGYTF.

The chain uses TRBV13 and TRBJ2-2; either TRBD1 or TRBD2 may supply D (5 bases each). CDR1 and CDR2 from the germline V gene are PRHDT and FYEKMQ (reference sequence). Trimming took 5 bases from V and 3 from J, leaving 16 bases between them. The CDR3 consists of 16 residues. This CDR3 reads CASSDSGRDHTGELFF. CDR3 bases: TGTGCCAGCAGCGATTCAGGGAGAGATCACACCGGGGAGCTGTTTTTT.

This clone has only one observation. This rearrangement joins TRBV29-1 to TRBJ2-1, with D tentatively TRBD1 (6 bases). Between the trimmed V and J ends, which lost 8 bases and 13 bases, there was a span of 18 bases. This CDR3 is 11 amino acids long. CDR1 and CDR2 from the germline V gene are SQVTM and ANQGSEA. CDR3 amino acids: CSPTVTGQQFF. The CDR3 nucleotides read TGCAGCCCTACGGTGACGGGACAACAGTTCTTC.

The V and J genes are TRBV10-3 and TRBJ1-2; D ambiguous. This CDR3 is 11 amino acids long. The V end lost 7 bases, the J end lost 7 bases, and 10 bases lay between the germline ends. In germline, CDR1 is ENHRY, CDR2 SYGVKD. CDR3 residues: CAITGVGGYTF. CDR3 sequence (DNA): TGTGCCATCACCGGGGTTGGTGGCTACACCTTC.

The chain carries TRBV27 and TRBJ2-7; TRBD1 matches 9 bases. The V segment lost 6 bases and the J segment 2 bases; nucleotides outside the gene matches: 8. Germline lookup yields CDR1 MNHEY and CDR2 SMNVEV (reference sequence). This CDR3 contains 15 residues. The CDR3 DNA follows: TGTGCCAGCAGCCTTCAGGACAGGGGACCCTACGAGCAGTACTTC. Amino acids: CASSLQDRGPYEQYF.